A selection of T cell receptor beta chains follows, all from one sample in a study of T cell changes during pregnancy in multiple sclerosis. Some clones are missing from TCRdb's copy, which holds only in-frame ones; the method was immunoSEQ multiplex PCR. The data contain fewer than 100,000 clones, about nine tenths of them singletons. The sample here was peripheral blood, taken before pregnancy. The receptors shown here come from a female donor with multiple sclerosis, enrolled in a pregnancy study. Each CDR3 is given with its conserved first and last residue. A D gene is named only where the DNA matches it firmly. Expanded clones get a size class; other rows say once, few or many, or leave the size out.

d_gene	v_gene	abundance	j_gene	CDR3aa	CDR3nt
.	TRBV19	.	TRBJ1-1	CASSVPVFSTEAFF	TGTGCCAGTAGTGTCCCAGTCTTTTCCACTGAAGCTTTCTTT
.	TRBV5-1	.	TRBJ2-7	CASSLGPGQTYEQYF	TGCGCCAGCAGCTTAGGGCCAGGGCAAACCTACGAGCAGTACTTC
.	TRBV27	.	TRBJ2-7	CASSPGGYGYEQYF	TGTGCCAGCAGTCCAGGGGGGTATGGTTACGAGCAGTACTTC
.	TRBV2	.	TRBJ1-6	CASRISLSSYNSPLHF	TGTGCCAGCAGGATAAGCCTGAGCTCCTATAATTCACCCCTCCACTTT
.	TRBV4-3	once	TRBJ1-1	CASSQDSGSTEAFF	TGCGCCAGCAGCCAAGATTCGGGAAGCACTGAAGCTTTCTTT
.	TRBV7-3	.	TRBJ1-1	CASSLTPGGGTEAFF	TGTGCCAGCAGCTTAACACCGGGCGGGGGTACTGAAGCTTTCTTT
.	TRBV18	.	TRBJ2-7	CASSPVTGASYEQYF	TGTGCCAGCTCACCGGTAACAGGTGCCTCCTACGAGCAGTACTTC
.	TRBV5-6	once	TRBJ1-1	CASSSRTDLNTEAFF	TGTGCCAGCAGCTCCAGGACGGACTTGAACACTGAAGCTTTCTTT
TRBD2	TRBV5-5	.	TRBJ2-3	CASMRASGHTDTQYF	TGTGCCAGCATGAGGGCTAGCGGGCACACAGATACGCAGTATTTT
TRBD2	TRBV7-2	.	TRBJ2-5	CASSLKGVGGGSTQYF	TGTGCCAGCAGCTTAAAAGGGGTTGGCGGGGGTAGTACCCAGTACTTC
.	TRBV10-3	.	TRBJ2-2	CAISGDSNTGELFF	TGTGCCATCAGTGGCGACAGTAACACCGGGGAGCTGTTTTTT
TRBD1	TRBV5-4	.	TRBJ1-1	CASSPLGTDEAFF	TGTGCCAGCAGCCCCCTCGGGACAGATGAAGCTTTCTTT
.	TRBV10-2	once	TRBJ1-1	CAISDSYGVSRAFF	TGTGCCATCAGTGATAGTTACGGGGTGAGTAGAGCTTTCTTT
.	TRBV2	few	TRBJ1-1	CASRDTGNTEAFF	TGTGCCAGCAGGGACACAGGGAATACTGAAGCTTTCTTT
TRBD1	TRBV14	.	TRBJ1-6	CASSRRDRASPLHF	TGTGCCAGCAGCCGCCGGGACAGGGCTTCACCCCTCCACTTT
.	TRBV7-2	.	TRBJ2-4	CASSSYSGNGIQYF	TGTGCCAGCAGTTCCTATAGCGGTAACGGCATTCAGTACTTC
TRBD1	TRBV2	.	TRBJ1-2	CASLRTGEDGYTF	TGTGCCAGCCTCAGGACAGGGGAGGATGGCTACACCTTC
TRBD1	TRBV5-1	.	TRBJ1-2	CASSTKSGTGSYGYTF	TGCGCCAGCAGCACAAAATCCGGGACAGGGAGCTATGGCTACACCTTC
.	TRBV30	.	TRBJ2-6	CAWTHSGANVLTF	TGTGCCTGGACCCACTCTGGGGCCAACGTCCTGACTTTC
TRBD1	TRBV7-8	.	TRBJ2-7	CASSLWDRGEGVEQYF	TGTGCCAGCAGCTTATGGGACAGGGGAGAGGGTGTGGAGCAGTACTTC
TRBD1	TRBV15	.	TRBJ2-7	CATSGRDSPYEQYF	TGTGCCACCAGCGGCCGGGACAGTCCCTACGAGCAGTACTTC
.	TRBV2	.	TRBJ2-6	CATNTGTGANVLTF	TGTGCCACCAATACAGGGACCGGGGCCAACGTCCTGACTTTC
.	TRBV5-4	once	TRBJ2-5	CASSLEEGQQETQYF	TGTGCCAGCAGCTTGGAGGAGGGACAGCAAGAGACCCAGTACTTC